Sequencing of this T cell receptor beta chain was carried out in a study of blood T cell repertoires in COVID-19. Study information: The analysed material was cDNA or gDNA that came from T cells, B-cell-depleted T cells, or PBMCs.

Germline assignment: CDR1 SGHRS and CDR2 YFSETQ. This CDR3 comprises 13 residues. The V and J ends lost 5 bases and 4 bases respectively, with 9 bases between them. TCRdb's table, derived via immunoSEQ multiplex PCR, lists solely in-frame clones and lacks some. The data show some 130,000 clones, less than 90% seen once. This clone was counted a few times. This receptor was obtained from a man aged 60 to 69 with acute or convalescent COVID-19. The chain uses TRBV5-1 and TRBJ2-2; no clear D. The source material was peripheral blood. In nucleotides, the CDR3 is TGCGCCAGCAGAGTTGCCAGCACCGGGGAGCTGTTTTTT. The encoded protein is CASRVASTGELFF.